These 16 T cell receptor beta chains were all obtained from the same sample, sequenced in a study of shared clonotypes between healthy human individuals. Here immunoSEQ multiplex PCR was the method, and the copy in TCRdb shows in-frame clones only, minus some. The table has around 2.5 million clones, approximately 93% seen once. Sequencing was carried out using naive CD4+ T cells from PBMCs. Subset defined: CD45RA+ positively selected. All receptors derive from a man younger than 35 in good health. Some clones in this sample may be carry-over from other donors' samples.

The J gene is TRBJ1-2, the V gene TRBV15; 7 positions agree with TRBD1. This CDR3 spans 14 amino acids. Germline trimming cut 4 bases from V and 3 bases from J; bases unmatched to any gene: 5. The germline CDR1 and CDR2 sequences are LNHNV and YYDKDF (reference sequence). In DNA form, the CDR3 reads TGTGCCACCAGCAAAGACAGGGCTCACTATGGCTACACCTTC. It translates to CATSKDRAHYGYTF.

The chain recombines TRBV2 with TRBJ1-1; 8 bases fit TRBD1. V lost 6 bases and J lost 8; bases outside the gene matches: 8. Germline values: CDR1 SNHLY, CDR2 FYNNEI. This CDR3 comprises 13 residues. CDR3 sequence: CASSDRGPGEAFF. Written as DNA, the CDR3 is TGTGCCAGCAGCGACAGGGGACCGGGCGAAGCTTTCTTT.

This chain connects TRBV27 to TRBJ1-1; D is undetermined. CDR1 and CDR2 from the germline V gene are MNHEY and SMNVEV (reference sequence). V lost 3 bases, J lost 5 bases, and 10 bases lay in between. The CDR3 is made up of 13 amino acids. The CDR3: CASSFRGLTEAFF. The CDR3 coding sequence is TGTGCCAGCAGTTTCCGGGGATTGACTGAAGCTTTCTTT.

CDR3 in DNA: TGTGCCAGCAGCGGGAGGGGGGCACGCACCGGGGAGCTGTTTTTT. This encodes CASSGRGARTGELFF. This chain joins TRBV7-8 and TRBJ2-2, with D possibly being TRBD2 (7 bases). The CDR3 is 15 residues long. Looked up from germline, CDR1 is SGHVS and CDR2 is FQNEAQ. Trimming left V 5 bases short and J 4 bases short, with 14 bases between.

The gene calls are TRBV28 and TRBJ1-2, with TRBD1 identical over 8 bases. There are 14 residues in the CDR3. Trimming took 4 bases from V and 8 from J; bases not matched to a gene: 9. Germline CDR1 and CDR2: MDHEN and SYDVKM. This chain's CDR3 is CASSYTPDRDGYTF. DNA for the CDR3: TGTGCCAGCAGTTATACTCCGGACAGGGACGGCTACACCTTC.

This chain uses TRBV28 with TRBJ1-1; TRBD1 might be the D (6 bases). CDR1 and CDR2 from the germline V gene are MDHEN and SYDVKM. V was shortened by 5 bases and J by 4 bases, with 14 bases between the two germline ends. This CDR3 region has 14 residues. The CDR3 DNA sequence: TGTGCCAGCAGTGGGGGGCAGCGCGGCACTGAAGCTTTCTTT. Amino acids: CASSGGQRGTEAFF.

For the CDR3, the DNA is TGTGCCAGCAGCCCCCAGGCAGAGTCTAACTATGGCTACACCTTC. Its translation is CASSPQAESNYGYTF. This chain joins TRBV7-2 and TRBJ1-2; D not resolved. Deletions cut 5 bases from V and 0 bases from J, with 13 bases between. Germline V gives CDR1 SGHTA, CDR2 FQGNSA. CDR3 length: 15 amino acids.

This rearrangement joins TRBV4-2 to TRBJ2-1; D call uncertain. Trimming removed 2 bases at V and 4 bases at J, with 3 bases between. In germline, CDR1 is LGHNA, CDR2 YNFKEQ. The CDR3 consists of 12 residues. For the CDR3, the DNA is TGTGCCAGCAGCCAAAGGTACAATGAGCAGTTCTTC. Translation gives CASSQRYNEQFF.

This clone showed up just once. The chain links TRBV5-1 to TRBJ2-7; D is perhaps TRBD1 (6 bases). Germline V gives CDR1 SGHRS, CDR2 YFSETQ. This CDR3 has 14 amino acids. The V and J ends lost 0 bases and 5 bases respectively, with 12 bases between them. The CDR3 coding sequence is TGCGCCAGCAGCTTGGAGGACAGCCGGGACGAGCAGTACTTC. It codes for CASSLEDSRDEQYF.

The CDR3 reads CASSFGSAGAGNTIYF. CDR3 nucleotide sequence: TGTGCCAGCAGCTTTGGGTCGGCAGGAGCTGGAAACACCATATATTTT. This rearrangement joins TRBV11-1 to TRBJ1-3; D remains ambiguous. This CDR3 has 16 amino acids. With 3 bases removed from V and 2 bases from J, the gap between germline ends came to 14 bases. The germline CDR1 and CDR2 sequences are SGHAT and FQDESV (reference sequence).

The rearrangement uses TRBV6-1 and TRBJ2-7; TRBD2 matches at 12 bases. CDR3 length: 17 residues. The ends lost 4 bases at V and 2 bases at J; junction bases unmatched: 9. The V gene's germline CDR1 is MNHNS and CDR2 SASEGT. The chain's CDR3 is CASSGPGLAGLPYEQYF. CDR3 sequence (DNA): TGTGCCAGCAGTGGCCCCGGACTAGCGGGACTTCCCTACGAGCAGTACTTC.

This chain links TRBV5-8 with TRBJ1-1; TRBD1 is a possible D gene (5 bases). V was cut by 2 bases and J by 2 bases, with 16 bases left in between. CDR3 size: 16 residues. CDR1 and CDR2 (germline): SGHTS, YDEGEE. Here the CDR3 reads CASSFPRQPVNTEAFF. CDR3 sequence (DNA): TGTGCCAGCAGCTTTCCTCGACAGCCAGTTAACACTGAAGCTTTCTTT.

As to this clone: Other DNA sequences within the sample encode an identical CDR3. The chain employs TRBV7-9 and TRBJ2-7; D not certain. The CDR3 totals 13 residues. V was trimmed by 2 bases and J by 0 bases, leaving 5 bases between them. CDR1 SEHNR and CDR2 FQNEAQ come from the germline V gene (reference sequence). CDR3 sequence: CASSLSSSYEQYF. The CDR3, as DNA: TGTGCCAGCAGCTTATCCAGCTCCTACGAGCAGTACTTC.

This clone was observed a single time. The chain couples TRBV7-2 to TRBJ2-3; D gene uncertain. V lost 5 bases and J 2 bases, leaving 8 bases between the germline ends. This CDR3 is built from 13 residues. The germline V gene has CDR1 SGHTA and CDR2 FQGNSA. The DNA of the CDR3 is TGTGCCAGCAGCATCAGTGCCACAGATACGCAGTATTTT. Translating it yields CASSISATDTQYF.

This CDR3 reads CASRPGSRDEQFF. The DNA of the CDR3 is TGCGCCAGTCGCCCTGGGAGCAGGGACGAGCAGTTCTTC. The V and J genes are TRBV5-1 and TRBJ2-1, with D tentatively TRBD1 or TRBD2 (5 bases each). Germline CDR1 SGHRS, CDR2 YFSETQ. With 8 bases removed from V and 10 bases from J, the gap between germline ends came to 19 bases. The length of the CDR3 is 13 residues.

The chain couples TRBV11-2 to TRBJ2-5; D uncertain. This CDR3 contains 14 residues. CDR1 SGHAT and CDR2 FQNNGV come from the germline V gene. V shed 5 bases and J shed 2 bases, with 12 bases lying between them. The CDR3 loop is CASSPTLWQETQYF. CDR3 DNA: TGTGCCAGCAGCCCCACCCTGTGGCAAGAGACCCAGTACTTC.